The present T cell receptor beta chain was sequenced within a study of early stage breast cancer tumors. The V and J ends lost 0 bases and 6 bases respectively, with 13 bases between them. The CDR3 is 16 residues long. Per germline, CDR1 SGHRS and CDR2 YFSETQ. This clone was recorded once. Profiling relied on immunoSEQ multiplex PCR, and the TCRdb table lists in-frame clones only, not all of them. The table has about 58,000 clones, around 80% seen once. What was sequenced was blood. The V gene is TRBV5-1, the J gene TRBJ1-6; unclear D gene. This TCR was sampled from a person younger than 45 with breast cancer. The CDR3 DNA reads TGCGCCAGCAGCTTGGAGGCCGCAGGCCTTAATTCACCCCTCCACTTT. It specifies CASSLEAAGLNSPLHF.